The source of this T cell receptor (beta chain) is a study of memory CD4+ T cells and cytomegalovirus serostatus. General observations from the study: Of 164 reported CMV TCRbeta sequences, some 67 were found in memory CD4+ repertoires. Suggested: most of the CMV-linked TCR signature lies in CD4+ memory cells.

Note on this clone: Its specificity is unknown.

The CDR3 has 12 residues. The junction had 6 bases not matched to a gene; V was cut back by 6 bases and J by 8 bases. The germline gives CDR1 SQVTM, CDR2 ANQGSEA. Single viable CD3+CD4+CD8-CD45RO+ cells were sorted as the memory CD4+ T cells. Serostatus was set by detecting CMV pp150, pp28, p38, p52 IgG. Using immunoSEQ multiplex PCR, the repertoire was profiled, and TCRdb retains in-frame clones only, with some absent. The table includes roughly 76,000 clones, around four fifths detected once. This receptor was obtained from an adult in good health and CMV-seropositive. The specimen was memory CD4+ T cells from blood. The J gene is TRBJ1-2, the V gene TRBV29-1, with TRBD1 matching over 10 bases. The CDR3 region is CSVTTGGGGYTF. The CDR3 nucleotides are TGCAGCGTAACGACAGGGGGCGGGGGCTACACCTTC.